These 11 T cell receptor beta chains came from one sample sequenced in a study of blood T cell repertoires in COVID-19 (dated by TCRdb to 2018 to 2020). Library creation used the immunoSEQ multiplex PCR assay. TCRdb retrieved this table from immuneACCESS and kept in-frame rearrangements only. Not all clones are present; in checked studies, unresolved V genes account for under half, and no reason is known for the remainder. The sample includes roughly 280,000 clones, with less than 85% observed a single time. 4.6% of the sample goes to the ten largest clones. Material: peripheral blood. The receptors come from a man aged 60 to 75 who had recovered from COVID-19.

This clone has a single count. The rearrangement joins TRBV11-2 to TRBJ2-3; possibly TRBD2 for D (6 bases). The CDR3 contains 14 residues. CDR1 SGHAT and CDR2 FQNNGV come from the germline V gene. The V end was cut by 2 bases, the J end by 4 bases, with 10 bases between. The CDR3 is CASSLTRGADTQYF. DNA for the CDR3: TGTGCCAGCAGCTTAACTCGCGGGGCAGATACGCAGTATTTT.

This sequence joins TRBV18 and TRBJ2-1; 7 bases agree with TRBD2. The CDR3 spans 15 residues. The V gene end was trimmed by 3 bases and the J gene end by 6 bases; junction bases not matched to a gene: 8. From germline, CDR1 is KGHSH and CDR2 LQKENI. CDR3 sequence: CASSPRTRGGNEQFF. In DNA, the CDR3 is TGTGCCAGCTCACCCCGGACTAGAGGAGGCAATGAGCAGTTCTTC.

This clone was recorded only once. The chain is built from TRBV2 and TRBJ1-3; D is unresolved. The CDR3 is made up of 15 amino acids. V was shortened by 3 bases and J by 3 bases, with 12 bases between the two germline ends. Germline V lookup: CDR1 SNHLY, CDR2 FYNNEI. Here the CDR3 reads CASSETRQDGNTIYF. CDR3 nucleotides: TGTGCCAGCAGTGAGACGCGACAAGATGGAAACACCATATATTTT.

The chain has TRBV2 and TRBJ1-4; TRBD1 is a possible D gene (5 bases). The CDR3 is made up of 15 amino acids. V lost 5 bases, J lost 8 bases, and 18 bases lay in between. Germline-derived CDR1 and CDR2 are SNHLY and FYNNEI. The CDR3: CASSSGRGRVEKLFF. As DNA, the CDR3 is TGTGCCAGCAGTAGCGGTCGGGGGAGAGTCGAAAAACTGTTTTTT.

This chain uses TRBV5-4 with TRBJ2-3; 10 nucleotides agree with TRBD2. J gave up 1 base and V 6 bases, and 5 bases lay outside the gene matches. The CDR3 totals 15 residues. The germline CDR1 and CDR2 sequences are SGHNT and YYREEE (reference sequence). This CDR3 reads CASTKTSGRTDTQYF. The CDR3, as DNA: TGTGCCAGCACCAAGACTAGCGGGCGCACAGATACGCAGTATTTT.

This clone has a single count. V gene TRBV14 combines with J gene TRBJ2-7, with 8 bases aligning to TRBD1. CDR1 and CDR2 (germline): SGHDN, FVKESK. J lost 6 bases, V lost 3 bases, and 4 bases had no gene match. CDR3 length: 13 amino acids. The CDR3 sequence: CASSHGRGLEQYF. CDR3 DNA sequence: TGTGCCAGCAGCCATGGCAGGGGGCTCGAGCAGTACTTC.

The rearrangement uses TRBV6-2 or TRBV6-3 and TRBJ2-1; D uncertain. The V gene's germline CDR1 is MNHEY and CDR2 SVGEGT. Deletions cut 5 bases from V and 2 bases from J, with 10 bases between. This CDR3 region has 14 residues. CDR3 sequence reads: CASSPLVPYNEQFF. CDR3 DNA: TGTGCCAGCAGTCCCCTAGTACCCTACAATGAGCAGTTCTTC.

This clone appeared a few times. The chain carries TRBV7-9 and TRBJ1-3; D gene ambiguous. Germline CDR1 and CDR2: SEHNR and FQNEAQ (reference sequence). This CDR3 is 16 amino acids long. The V and J ends lost 0 bases and 0 bases respectively, with 9 bases between them. CDR3 sequence (DNA): TGTGCCAGCAGCTTAGCAAAGTCCAGCTCTGGAAACACCATATATTTT. Translation: CASSLAKSSSGNTIYF.

The V and J genes are TRBV4-2 and TRBJ2-5; 7 positions agree with TRBD1. Germline CDR1 and CDR2: LGHNA and YNFKEQ. V was clipped by 1 base and J by 3 bases; unmatched bases: 2. This CDR3 comprises 14 residues. The CDR3 nucleotides are TGTGCCAGCAGCCAAGCTGACAGGGAAGAGACCCAGTACTTC. It is translated as CASSQADREETQYF.

V usage is TRBV6-5 and J usage is TRBJ1-2; TRBD1 aligns across 7 bases. CDR3 length: 14 amino acids. From germline, CDR1 is MNHEY and CDR2 SVGAGI. With 8 bases clipped from V and 3 bases from J, the junction kept 9 bases outside the gene matches. The chain's CDR3 is CASHRGWVDYGYTF. The CDR3, as DNA: TGTGCCAGCCACAGGGGATGGGTAGACTATGGCTACACCTTC.

V gene TRBV5-6 combines with J gene TRBJ1-1; 9 bases match TRBD1. J was trimmed by 12 bases and V by 5 bases; bases with no gene match: 11. Per germline, CDR1 SGHDT and CDR2 YYEEEE. The CDR3 covers 13 residues. The CDR3 DNA is TGTGCCAGCAGGCAACTAGACAGGGGGGTATCTTTCTTT. This gives the protein CASRQLDRGVSFF.